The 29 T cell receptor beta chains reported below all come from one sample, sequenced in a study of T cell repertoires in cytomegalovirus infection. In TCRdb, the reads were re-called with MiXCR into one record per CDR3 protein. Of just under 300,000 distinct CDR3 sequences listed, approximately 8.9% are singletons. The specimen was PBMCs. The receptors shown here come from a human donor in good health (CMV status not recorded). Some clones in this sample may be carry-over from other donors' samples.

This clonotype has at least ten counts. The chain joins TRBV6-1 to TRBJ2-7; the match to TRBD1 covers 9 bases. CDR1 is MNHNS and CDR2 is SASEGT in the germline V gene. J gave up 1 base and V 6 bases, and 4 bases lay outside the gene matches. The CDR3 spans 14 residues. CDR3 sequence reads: CASRPGQGSYEQYV. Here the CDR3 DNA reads TGTGCCAGCAGACCGGGACAGGGTTCCTACGAGCAGTACGTC.

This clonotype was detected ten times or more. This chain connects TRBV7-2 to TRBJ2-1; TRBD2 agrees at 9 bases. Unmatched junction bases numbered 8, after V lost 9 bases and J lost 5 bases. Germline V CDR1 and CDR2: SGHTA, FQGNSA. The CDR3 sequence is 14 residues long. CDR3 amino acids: CASNQAGGDNEQFF. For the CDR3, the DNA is TGTGCCAGTAATCAAGCGGGGGGTGACAATGAGCAGTTCTTC. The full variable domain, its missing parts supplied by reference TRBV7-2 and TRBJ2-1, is GAGVSQSPSNKVTEKGKDVELRCDPISGHTALYWYRQSLGQGLEFLIYFQGNSAPDKSGLPSDRFSAERTGGSVSTLTIQRTQQEDSAVYLCASNQAGGDNEQFFGPGTRLTVL.

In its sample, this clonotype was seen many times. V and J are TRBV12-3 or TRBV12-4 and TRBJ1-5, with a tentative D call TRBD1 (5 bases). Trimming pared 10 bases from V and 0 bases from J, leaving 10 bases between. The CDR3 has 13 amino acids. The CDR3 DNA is TGTGCCACCCAGGGTTTTAGCAATCAGCCCCAGCATTTT. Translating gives CATQGFSNQPQHF.

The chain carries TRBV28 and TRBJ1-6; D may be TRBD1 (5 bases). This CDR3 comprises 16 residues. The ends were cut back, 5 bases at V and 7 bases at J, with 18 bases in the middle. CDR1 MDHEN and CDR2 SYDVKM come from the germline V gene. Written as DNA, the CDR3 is TGTGCCAGCAGTATAGGGACCCAGGGTCACAATTCACCCCTCCACTTT. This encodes CASSIGTQGHNSPLHF.

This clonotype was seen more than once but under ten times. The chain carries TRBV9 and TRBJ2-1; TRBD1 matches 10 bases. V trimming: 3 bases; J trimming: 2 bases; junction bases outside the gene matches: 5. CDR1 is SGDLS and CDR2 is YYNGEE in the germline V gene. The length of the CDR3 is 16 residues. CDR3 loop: CASSALTGGAYNEQFF. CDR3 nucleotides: TGTGCCAGCAGCGCTTTGACAGGGGGCGCCTACAATGAGCAGTTCTTC.

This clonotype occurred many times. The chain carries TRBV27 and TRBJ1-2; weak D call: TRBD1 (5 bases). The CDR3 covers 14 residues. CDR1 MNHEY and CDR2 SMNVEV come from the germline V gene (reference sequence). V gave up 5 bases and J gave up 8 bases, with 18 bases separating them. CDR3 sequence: CASSPAGLPGGYTF. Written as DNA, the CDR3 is TGTGCCAGCAGTCCAGCGGGACTCCCAGGAGGCTACACCTTC.

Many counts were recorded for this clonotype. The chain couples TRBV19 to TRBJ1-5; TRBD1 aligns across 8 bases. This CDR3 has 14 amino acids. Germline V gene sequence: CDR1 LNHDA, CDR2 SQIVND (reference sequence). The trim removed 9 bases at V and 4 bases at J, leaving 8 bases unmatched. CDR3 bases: TGTGCCAGCCGAGAGACAGGGGAAAATCAGCCCCAGCATTTT. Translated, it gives CASRETGENQPQHF.

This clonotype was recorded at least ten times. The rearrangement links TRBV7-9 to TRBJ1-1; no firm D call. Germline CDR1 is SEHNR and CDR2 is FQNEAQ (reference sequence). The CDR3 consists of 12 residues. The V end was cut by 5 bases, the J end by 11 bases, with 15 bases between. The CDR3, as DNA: TGTGCCAGCAGCCAGAGCGGGGAGTGGGCTTTCTTT. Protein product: CASSQSGEWAFF.

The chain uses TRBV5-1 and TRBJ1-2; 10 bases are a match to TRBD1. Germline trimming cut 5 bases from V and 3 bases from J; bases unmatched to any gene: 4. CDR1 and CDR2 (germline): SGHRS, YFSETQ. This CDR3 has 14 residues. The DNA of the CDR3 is TGCGCCAGCAGTTACGGACAGGGGGACTATGGCTACACCTTC. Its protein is CASSYGQGDYGYTF.

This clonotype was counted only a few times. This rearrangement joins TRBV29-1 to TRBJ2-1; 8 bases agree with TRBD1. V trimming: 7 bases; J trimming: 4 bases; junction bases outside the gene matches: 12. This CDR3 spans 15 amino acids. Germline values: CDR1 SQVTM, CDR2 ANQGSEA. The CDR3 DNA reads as TGCAGCGCCATAGTCGGACAGGGCTATTACAATGAGCAGTTCTTC. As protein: CSAIVGQGYYNEQFF.

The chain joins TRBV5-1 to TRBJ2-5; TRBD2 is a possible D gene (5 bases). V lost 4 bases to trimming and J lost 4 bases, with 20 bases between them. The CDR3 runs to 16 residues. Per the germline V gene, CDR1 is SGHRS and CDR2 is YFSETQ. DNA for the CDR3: TGCGCCAGCAGCCCCCCTGACGGGGTGATCGGAGAGACCCAGTACTTC. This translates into CASSPPDGVIGETQYF.

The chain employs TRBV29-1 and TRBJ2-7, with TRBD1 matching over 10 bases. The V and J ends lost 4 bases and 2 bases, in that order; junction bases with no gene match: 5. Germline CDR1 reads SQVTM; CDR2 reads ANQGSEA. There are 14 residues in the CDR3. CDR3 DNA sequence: TGCAGCGTTGGCGGGACAGGGGTGACCTACGAGCAGTACTTC. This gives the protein CSVGGTGVTYEQYF.

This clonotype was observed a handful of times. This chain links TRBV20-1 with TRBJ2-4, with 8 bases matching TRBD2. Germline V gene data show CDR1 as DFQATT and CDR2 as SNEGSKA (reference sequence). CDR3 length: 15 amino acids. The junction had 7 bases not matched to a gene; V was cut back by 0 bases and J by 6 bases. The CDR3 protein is CSARDPGGPGNIQYF. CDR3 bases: TGCAGTGCTAGAGATCCGGGGGGGCCTGGAAACATTCAGTACTTC.

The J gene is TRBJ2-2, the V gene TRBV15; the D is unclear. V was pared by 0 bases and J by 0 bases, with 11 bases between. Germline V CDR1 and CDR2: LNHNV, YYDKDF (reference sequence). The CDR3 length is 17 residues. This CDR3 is CATSRDRRLANTGELFF. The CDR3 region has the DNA TGTGCCACCAGCAGAGATCGACGGCTAGCGAACACCGGGGAGCTGTTTTTT.

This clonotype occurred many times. CDR3: CASSAPMVRGGGQYF. The DNA of the CDR3 is TGTGCCAGCAGTGCCCCTATGGTCCGGGGTGGGGGCCAGTACTTC. The chain joins TRBV7-2 to TRBJ2-5; D may correspond to TRBD1 or TRBD2 (5 bases each). This CDR3 contains 15 residues. Trimming stripped 6 bases from V and 10 bases from J, with 24 bases between. Germline assignment: CDR1 SGHTA and CDR2 FQGNSA.

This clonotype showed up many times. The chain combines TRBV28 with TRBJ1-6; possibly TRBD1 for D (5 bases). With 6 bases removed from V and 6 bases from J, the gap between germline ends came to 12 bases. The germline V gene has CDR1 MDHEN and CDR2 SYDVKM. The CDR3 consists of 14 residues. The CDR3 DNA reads TGTGCCAGCAGACCGGGACGGGGTAATTCACCCCTCCACTTT. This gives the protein CASRPGRGNSPLHF.

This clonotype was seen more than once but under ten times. CDR3 residues: CASSNWVEAFF. Written as DNA, the CDR3 is TGTGCCAGCAGCAACTGGGTTGAAGCTTTCTTT. The J gene is TRBJ1-1, the V gene TRBV28, with no clear D. This CDR3 comprises 11 residues. Trimming removed 6 bases from V and 7 bases from J, with 9 bases in between. Germline V gene lookup returns CDR1 MDHEN and CDR2 SYDVKM.

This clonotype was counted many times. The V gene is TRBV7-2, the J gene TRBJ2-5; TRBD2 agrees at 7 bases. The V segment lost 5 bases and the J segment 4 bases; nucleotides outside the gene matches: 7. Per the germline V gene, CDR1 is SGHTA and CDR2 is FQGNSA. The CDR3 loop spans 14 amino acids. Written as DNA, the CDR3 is TGTGCCAGCAGCCTCAGGACTAGGCGAGAGACCCAGTACTTC. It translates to CASSLRTRRETQYF.

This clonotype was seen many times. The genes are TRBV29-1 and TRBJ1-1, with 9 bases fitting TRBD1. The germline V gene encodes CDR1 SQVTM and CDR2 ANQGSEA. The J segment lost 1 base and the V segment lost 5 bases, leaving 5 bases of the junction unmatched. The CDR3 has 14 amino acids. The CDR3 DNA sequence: TGCAGCGTTCACCCGACAGGGGGGAACACTGAAGCTTTCTTT. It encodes CSVHPTGGNTEAFF.

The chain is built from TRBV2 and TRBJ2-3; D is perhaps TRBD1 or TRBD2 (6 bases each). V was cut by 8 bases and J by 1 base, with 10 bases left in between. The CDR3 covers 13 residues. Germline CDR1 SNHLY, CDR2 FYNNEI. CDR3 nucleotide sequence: TGTGCCAGCCTGGGGGGCCGCACAGATACGCAGTATTTT. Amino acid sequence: CASLGGRTDTQYF.

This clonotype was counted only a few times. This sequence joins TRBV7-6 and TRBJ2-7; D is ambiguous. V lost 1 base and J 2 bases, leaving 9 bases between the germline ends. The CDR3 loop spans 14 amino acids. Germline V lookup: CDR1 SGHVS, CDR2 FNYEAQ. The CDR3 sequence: CASSLGLGTYEQYF. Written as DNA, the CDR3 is TGTGCCAGCAGCTTAGGCCTTGGGACCTACGAGCAGTACTTC. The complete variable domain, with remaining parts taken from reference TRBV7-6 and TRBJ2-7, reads GAGVSQSPRYKVTKRGQDVALRCDPISGHVSLYWYRQALGQGPEFLTYFNYEAQQDKSGLPNDRFSAERPEGSISTLTIQRTEQRDSAMYRCASSLGLGTYEQYFGPGTRLTVT.

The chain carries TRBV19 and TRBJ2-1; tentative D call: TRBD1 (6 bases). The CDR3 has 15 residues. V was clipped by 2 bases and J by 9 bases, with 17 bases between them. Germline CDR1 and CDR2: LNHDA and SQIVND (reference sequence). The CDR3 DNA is TGTGCCAGTAGTATACCGGACAGTTCTACAGGTGAGCAGTTCTTC. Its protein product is CASSIPDSSTGEQFF. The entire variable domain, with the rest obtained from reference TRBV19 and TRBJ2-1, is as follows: DGGITQSPKYLFRKEGQNVTLSCEQNLNHDAMYWYRQDPGQGLRLIYYSQIVNDFQKGDIAEGYSVSREKKESFPLTVTSAQKNPTAFYLCASSIPDSSTGEQFFGPGTRLTVL.

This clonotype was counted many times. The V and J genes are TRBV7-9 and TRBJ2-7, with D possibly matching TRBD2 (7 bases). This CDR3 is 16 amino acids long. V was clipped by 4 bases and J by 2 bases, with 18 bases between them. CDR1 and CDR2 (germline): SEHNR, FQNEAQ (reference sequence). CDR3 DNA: TGTGCCAGCAGCTCCACCAGCGGGGACAAAACCTACGAGCAGTACTTC. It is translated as CASSSTSGDKTYEQYF.

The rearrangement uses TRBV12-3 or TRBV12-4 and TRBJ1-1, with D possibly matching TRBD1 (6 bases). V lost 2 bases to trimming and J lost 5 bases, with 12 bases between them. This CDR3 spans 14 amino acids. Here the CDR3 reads CASSLTGMGTEAFF. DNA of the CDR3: TGTGCCAGCAGTTTAACAGGGATGGGAACTGAAGCTTTCTTT.

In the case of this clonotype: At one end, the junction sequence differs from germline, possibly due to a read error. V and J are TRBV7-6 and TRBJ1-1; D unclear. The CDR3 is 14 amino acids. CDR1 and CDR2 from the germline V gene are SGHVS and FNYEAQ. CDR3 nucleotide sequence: TGTGCCAGCAGCTTAGATGTGGTGAATACTGAAGCTTTCTTT. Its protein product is CASSLDVVNTEAFF.

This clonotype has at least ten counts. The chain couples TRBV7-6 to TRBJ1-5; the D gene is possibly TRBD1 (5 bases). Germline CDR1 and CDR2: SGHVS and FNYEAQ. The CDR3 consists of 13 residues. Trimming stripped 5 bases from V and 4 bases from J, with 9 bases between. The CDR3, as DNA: TGTGCCAGCAGCGGGGACTTTAATCAGCCCCAGCATTTT. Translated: CASSGDFNQPQHF.

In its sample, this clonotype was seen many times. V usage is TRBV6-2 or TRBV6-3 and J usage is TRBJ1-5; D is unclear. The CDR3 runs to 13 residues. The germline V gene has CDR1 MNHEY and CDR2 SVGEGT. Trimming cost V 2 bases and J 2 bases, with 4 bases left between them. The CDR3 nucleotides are TGTGCCAGCAGTTACGCGGGCAATCAGCCCCAGCATTTT. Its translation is CASSYAGNQPQHF.

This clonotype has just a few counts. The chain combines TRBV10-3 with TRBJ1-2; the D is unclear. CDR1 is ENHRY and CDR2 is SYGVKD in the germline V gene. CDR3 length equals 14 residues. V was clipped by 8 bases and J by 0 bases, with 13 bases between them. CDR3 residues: CAIAEGSANYGYTF. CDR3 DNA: TGTGCCATCGCCGAGGGCAGCGCTAACTATGGCTACACCTTC.

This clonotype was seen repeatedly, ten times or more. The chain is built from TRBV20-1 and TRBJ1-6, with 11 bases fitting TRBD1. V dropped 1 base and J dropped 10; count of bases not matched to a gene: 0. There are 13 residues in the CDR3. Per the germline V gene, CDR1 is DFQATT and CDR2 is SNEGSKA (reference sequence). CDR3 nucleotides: TGCAGTGCTAGAGGGACAGGGGGCTCACCCCTCCACTTT. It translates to CSARGTGGSPLHF.